Below are 4 T cell receptor beta chains sequenced from a single sample in a study of regulatory T cells in long-lasting Graves disease. Described time point: newly diagnosed GD, antithyroid drugs for less than 3 months. Preparation of the TCR library used RNA extracted from PBMCs. Construction of the TCR beta libraries employed iRepertoire HTBI primers in conjunction with Arm-PCR of CDR3 regions. MiXCR, applied by TCRdb to the multiplex PCR reads, yields one record per CDR3 protein. Seen here are approximately 230,000 distinct CDR3 sequences, about 18% observed once, and the top ten hold approximately 20%. Sample: peripheral blood mononuclear cells (PBMCs), taken at new diagnosis, from a patient treated with antithyroid drugs. Source of these receptors: a female donor with Graves disease.

J is TRBJ2-7 and V is TRBV7-9, with TRBD2 identical over 11 bases. V lost 5 bases and J lost 2; bases outside the gene matches: 2. The CDR3 length is 14 residues. From germline, CDR1 is SEHNR and CDR2 FQNEAQ (reference sequence). Written as DNA, the CDR3 is TGTGCCAGCAGCGGTAGCGGGAGGGCCTACGAGCAGTACTTC. Protein sequence: CASSGSGRAYEQYF.

This clonotype is a singleton in its sample. It differs at one base from a far larger clone, so likely a read error. CDR3: CAGSQGGIYGYTF. The CDR3 bases are TGTGCCGGCAGCCAAGGAGGAATCTATGGCTACACCTTC. The chain combines TRBV11-2 with TRBJ1-2, with D uncertain. The CDR3 extends over 13 amino acids. CDR1 is SGHAT, CDR2 FQNNGV, per germline.

The chain recombines TRBV2 with TRBJ1-1, with D perhaps matching TRBD1 (5 bases). CDR1 is SNHLY and CDR2 is FYNNEI in the germline V gene. The CDR3 has 14 amino acids. With 4 bases removed from V and 0 bases from J, the gap between germline ends came to 9 bases. The chain's CDR3 is CASSVSGVNTEAFF. In DNA, the CDR3 is TGTGCCAGCAGTGTGTCGGGGGTGAACACTGAAGCTTTCTTT.

The V gene is TRBV5-1, the J gene TRBJ2-7, with a possible D match to TRBD2 (7 bases). CDR1 and CDR2 from the germline V gene are SGHRS and YFSETQ. The CDR3 is 16 residues long. V was shortened by 4 bases and J by 1 base, with 18 bases between the two germline ends. CDR3 residues: CASSPREGGNSYEQYF. The CDR3 region has the DNA TGCGCCAGCAGCCCTAGAGAGGGGGGGAATTCCTACGAGCAGTACTTC.